The 7 T cell receptor beta chains in this list originate from one sample, sequenced in a study of cytomegalovirus exposure and HLA in healthy donors. The study ran its PCR with 60 Vbeta and 13 Jbeta primers. Libraries were prepared by immunoSEQ multiplex PCR; TCRdb keeps only in-frame clonotypes and omits some of them. The repertoire holds 90,000 or so clones, with 82% as singletons. The sequencing input was PBMCs. All receptors come from a man aged 45-60 years in good health and CMV-seronegative.

The rearrangement uses TRBV19 and TRBJ2-5, with D perhaps TRBD1 (5 bases). The CDR3 has 14 residues. Germline-derived CDR1 and CDR2 are LNHDA and SQIVND (reference sequence). The V end lost 3 bases, the J end lost 3 bases, and 11 bases lay between the germline ends. CDR3 coding DNA: TGTGCCAGTAGTATGCCCAGGGCCAAAGAGACCCAGTACTTC. Protein sequence: CASSMPRAKETQYF.

V gene TRBV2 combines with J gene TRBJ2-1, with TRBD1 identical over 10 bases. Germline V gene data show CDR1 as SNHLY and CDR2 as FYNNEI. This CDR3 has 16 residues. V lost 6 bases to trimming and J lost 4 bases; unmatched junction nucleotides: 9. The CDR3 sequence is CASRIRGQGNYNEQFF. CDR3 DNA sequence: TGTGCCAGCAGGATTCGGGGACAGGGGAATTACAATGAGCAGTTCTTC.

The V and J genes are TRBV12-5 and TRBJ1-3; D is unresolved. Germline V gene lookup returns CDR1 LGHNT and CDR2 FRNRAP. CDR3 length equals 20 residues. The germline V and J ends were trimmed by 0 bases and 0 bases, with 21 bases remaining between them. CDR3 sequence (DNA): TGTGCTAGTGGTTTGGTACTAGAAGGATCCGAGACACTCTCTGGAAACACCATATATTTT. Translating gives CASGLVLEGSETLSGNTIYF.

This chain joins TRBV11-2 and TRBJ2-3; D gene ambiguous. Germline V gives CDR1 SGHAT, CDR2 FQNNGV. The CDR3 contains 15 residues. V was pared by 1 base and J by 2 bases, with 10 bases between. Written as DNA, the CDR3 is TGTGCCAGCAGCTTAGCAGGCAGCTACACAGATACGCAGTATTTT. This gives the protein CASSLAGSYTDTQYF.

This clone was seen once. The CDR3 coding sequence is TGTGCCAGTAGTAAGCGGGAGAACACTGAAGCTTTCTTT. The encoded protein is CASSKRENTEAFF. The chain joins TRBV19 to TRBJ1-1; D is uncertain. This CDR3 contains 13 residues. Germline V gene sequence: CDR1 LNHDA, CDR2 SQIVND (reference sequence). The V end was cut by 4 bases, the J end by 1 base, with 7 bases between. The complete variable domain, with remaining parts taken from reference TRBV19 and TRBJ1-1, reads DGGITQSPKYLFRKEGQNVTLSCEQNLNHDAMYWYRQDPGQGLRLIYYSQIVNDFQKGDIAEGYSVSREKKESFPLTVTSAQKNPTAFYLCASSKRENTEAFFGQGTRLTVV.

This clone was observed a few times. V and J are TRBV5-1 and TRBJ1-1; TRBD1 agrees at 7 bases. The CDR3 has 14 amino acids. V was clipped by 5 bases and J by 4 bases; unmatched bases: 8. The V gene's germline CDR1 is SGHRS and CDR2 YFSETQ. CDR3 in DNA: TGCGCCAGCAGTGACAGGGTCGGGGGCACTGAAGCTTTCTTT. This encodes CASSDRVGGTEAFF.

The chain uses TRBV4-1 and TRBJ2-7, with TRBD1 matching over 9 bases. The J segment lost 6 bases and the V segment lost 5 bases, leaving 8 bases of the junction unmatched. Germline assignment: CDR1 MGHRA and CDR2 YSYEKL. The CDR3 extends over 14 amino acids. The CDR3 region is CASSKQGALREQYF. CDR3 nucleotides: TGCGCCAGCAGCAAACAGGGGGCCCTACGCGAGCAGTACTTC.